What follows are 26 T cell receptor beta chains derived from one specimen sequenced in a study of blood T cells in healthy people across ages. It was with a sample-barcoded 5' primer and a J-beta primer mix that a second PCR of about 7 to 12 cycles was run. TCRdb ran MiXCR on the 5' RACE reads and lists one entry per CDR3 protein. The table lists roughly 800,000 distinct CDR3 sequences, approximately 35% of them singletons, with 10% to 15% in the top ten. Sequencing was done on a sample of blood. These receptors were taken from a man aged 18 to 30 in good health.

Ten or more counts support this clonotype. The J gene is TRBJ2-3, the V gene TRBV4-2; D is ambiguous. This CDR3 comprises 14 residues. V lost 1 base and J 0 bases, leaving 5 bases between the germline ends. The germline CDR1 and CDR2 sequences are LGHNA and YNFKEQ. The CDR3 spells CASSQATSTDTQYF. DNA of the CDR3: TGTGCCAGCAGCCAAGCTACTAGCACAGATACGCAGTATTTT.

To note about this clonotype: With a much larger clone just one base away, this may be a read error. The chain has TRBV4-1 and TRBJ2-3, with D unresolved. CDR1 is MGHRA, CDR2 YSYEKL, per germline. This CDR3 contains 15 residues. CDR3 protein: CAGSQVFSTADTQYF. CDR3 nucleotides: TGCGCCGGCAGCCAAGTGTTCTCCACCGCAGATACGCAGTATTTT.

This chain links TRBV5-1 with TRBJ1-2, with D hard to call. V was shortened by 1 base and J by 4 bases, with 14 bases between the two germline ends. The CDR3 length is 15 residues. Germline V lookup: CDR1 SGHRS, CDR2 YFSETQ. Here the CDR3 DNA reads TGCGCCAGCAGCTTGTATACACCCCAAGGCTATGGCTACACCTTC. This gives the protein CASSLYTPQGYGYTF.

This clonotype was detected a few times. The CDR3 DNA sequence: TGTGCCAGCAGCTTAGCATCGGTCCAGAACACTGAAGCTTTCTTT. It yields the protein CASSLASVQNTEAFF. The V and J genes are TRBV7-2 and TRBJ1-1, with D unresolved. This CDR3 region has 15 residues. CDR1 and CDR2 from the germline V gene are SGHTA and FQGNSA. Trimming pared 0 bases from V and 1 base from J, leaving 9 bases between.

This clonotype has at least ten counts. The V call is TRBV12-3 or TRBV12-4, the J call TRBJ2-1; 8 bases fit TRBD1. CDR3 length equals 16 residues. V lost 6 bases and J lost 7; bases outside the gene matches: 14. In nucleotides, the CDR3 is TGTGCCAGCAGCCTCGGACAGGGTGGAAAAATTAATGAGCAGTTCTTC. Encoded protein: CASSLGQGGKINEQFF.

The chain uses TRBV20-1 and TRBJ1-5; D is undetermined. This CDR3 spans 14 amino acids. Looked up from germline, CDR1 is DFQATT and CDR2 is SNEGSKA (reference sequence). Between the trimmed V and J ends, which lost 5 bases and 0 bases, there was a span of 11 bases. The CDR3 region is CSASGRNSNQPQHF. The CDR3 bases are TGCAGTGCTTCGGGCAGAAATAGCAATCAGCCCCAGCATTTT.

This chain joins TRBV24-1 and TRBJ1-1, with 7 bases that match TRBD1. The junction had 13 bases not matched to a gene; V was cut back by 7 bases and J by 0 bases. CDR1 is KGHDR, CDR2 SFDVKD, per germline. The CDR3 extends over 17 amino acids. CDR3 sequence: CATRGKGTDLMNTEAFF. For the CDR3, the DNA is TGTGCCACCAGGGGGAAGGGGACAGACCTTATGAACACTGAAGCTTTCTTT.

The chain employs TRBV7-9 and TRBJ1-1; D may be TRBD1 (5 bases). Trimming took 4 bases from V and 1 from J, leaving 10 bases between them. The CDR3 has 14 residues. Germline lookup yields CDR1 SEHNR and CDR2 FQNEAQ (reference sequence). As DNA, the CDR3 is TGTGCCAGCAGCTCCTCGGACAAGAACACTGAAGCTTTCTTT. Translated, it gives CASSSSDKNTEAFF.

The chain has TRBV20-1 and TRBJ2-1; D not resolved. The germline gives CDR1 DFQATT, CDR2 SNEGSKA (reference sequence). There are 13 residues in the CDR3. Trimming shortened V by 7 bases and J by 2 bases, and 12 bases separated the two germline ends. This chain's CDR3 is CSVPGPPYNEQFF. In DNA, the CDR3 is TGCAGTGTACCCGGGCCTCCCTACAATGAGCAGTTCTTC.

This clonotype was recorded a few times. The chain combines TRBV20-1 with TRBJ1-2; D remains unclear. The CDR3 spans 12 residues. Deletions cut 3 bases from V and 9 bases from J, with 14 bases between. Germline CDR1 and CDR2: DFQATT and SNEGSKA (reference sequence). The CDR3 nucleotides are TGCAGTGCTAGGAATTTCGGGCAGAGCTACACCTTC. It specifies CSARNFGQSYTF.

This clonotype was counted a few times. V gene TRBV10-3 combines with J gene TRBJ2-5; D might be TRBD1 (6 bases). V lost 3 bases, J lost 11 bases, and 16 bases lay in between. This CDR3 is built from 13 residues. Germline-derived CDR1 and CDR2 are ENHRY and SYGVKD. CDR3 loop: CAISERGRNEQYF. The CDR3 DNA is TGTGCCATCAGTGAAAGGGGGAGAAATGAGCAGTACTTC.

V gene TRBV20-1 combines with J gene TRBJ2-4; TRBD2 might be the D (7 bases). Trimming stripped 3 bases from V and 3 bases from J, with 18 bases between. The length of the CDR3 is 16 residues. The V gene's germline CDR1 is DFQATT and CDR2 SNEGSKA (reference sequence). CDR3 loop: CSASSGGGLVKNIQYF. The CDR3 DNA follows: TGCAGTGCTAGTAGTGGGGGGGGCTTGGTCAAAAACATTCAGTACTTC.

CDR3 sequence (DNA): TGTGCCAGCAGCCAAGGGATTAGCGGGAGACCTTACTACGAGCAGTACTTC. This translates into CASSQGISGRPYYEQYF. The V gene is TRBV4-2, the J gene TRBJ2-7; TRBD2 agrees at 9 bases. The CDR3 has 17 residues. Losses at the gene ends were 1 base for V and 3 bases for J; bases not matched to a gene: 10. Germline V gene data show CDR1 as LGHNA and CDR2 as YNFKEQ.

This sequence joins TRBV12-3 or TRBV12-4 and TRBJ1-4, with a tentative D call TRBD1 (6 bases). The V and J ends lost 6 bases and 4 bases respectively, with 12 bases between them. The CDR3 loop spans 14 amino acids. CDR3: CASSLGGLNEKLFF. CDR3 coding DNA: TGTGCCAGCAGCCTGGGGGGCCTTAATGAAAAACTGTTTTTT.

This clonotype occurred a few times. The gene calls are TRBV27 and TRBJ1-5; D perhaps matches TRBD1 (5 bases). V shed 6 bases and J shed 2 bases, with 14 bases lying between them. The germline V gene has CDR1 MNHEY and CDR2 SMNVEV (reference sequence). The CDR3 is 15 residues long. CDR3 sequence: CASRRTLEGNQPQHF. The CDR3 nucleotides are TGTGCCAGCAGGAGGACACTTGAGGGCAATCAGCCCCAGCATTTT.

This clonotype turned up a few times. The chain is built from TRBV14 and TRBJ2-3; D remains ambiguous. CDR1 and CDR2 (germline): SGHDN, FVKESK. The V and J ends lost 5 bases and 1 base respectively, with 10 bases between them. This CDR3 has 14 amino acids. The DNA for the CDR3 is TGTGCCAGCAGCGCCGAGACGGGCACAGATACGCAGTATTTT. Protein: CASSAETGTDTQYF.

The J gene is TRBJ2-7, the V gene TRBV6-5, with 8 bases that match TRBD1. Germline-derived CDR1 and CDR2 are MNHEY and SVGAGI. CDR3 length: 15 amino acids. The junction had 8 bases not matched to a gene; V was cut back by 0 bases and J by 7 bases. This chain's CDR3 is CASSYSRTGWYEQYF. The CDR3 bases are TGTGCCAGCAGTTACTCCAGGACAGGGTGGTATGAGCAGTACTTC.

In its sample, this clonotype was seen many times. The rearrangement uses TRBV12-3 or TRBV12-4 and TRBJ2-3; possible D gene TRBD1, 5 bases. Trimming stripped 10 bases from V and 2 bases from J, with 16 bases between. The CDR3 is made up of 14 amino acids. The chain's CDR3 is CATDLGADTDTQYF. CDR3 DNA: TGTGCCACCGACCTAGGGGCGGACACAGATACGCAGTATTTT.

This clonotype was detected a few times. The chain couples TRBV12-3 or TRBV12-4 to TRBJ2-2, with D hard to call. Trimming removed 5 bases at V and 6 bases at J, with 4 bases between. The CDR3 is made up of 11 amino acids. The CDR3 is CASSTPGELFF. The DNA for the CDR3 is TGTGCCAGCAGTACTCCCGGGGAGCTGTTTTTT.

This CDR3 reads CSASLDGTEYEQYF. The CDR3 DNA reads as TGCAGTGCTAGCTTGGACGGGACAGAGTACGAGCAGTACTTC. J is TRBJ2-5 and V is TRBV20-1; 7 positions agree with TRBD1. The J call is in doubt because the DNA end fits TRBJ2-7 better. This CDR3 comprises 14 residues. The V gene's germline CDR1 is DFQATT and CDR2 SNEGSKA (reference sequence).

This clonotype was counted at least ten times. The gene calls are TRBV12-3 or TRBV12-4 and TRBJ2-3; D is unclear. This CDR3 has 14 residues. Deletions cut 6 bases from V and 0 bases from J, with 10 bases between. The CDR3 loop reads CASSLETSTDTQYF. CDR3 sequence (DNA): TGTGCCAGCAGCCTAGAGACTAGCACAGATACGCAGTATTTT.

This clonotype was seen only a few times. An end of the junction differs from the germline gene, which may be a read error. The genes are TRBV5-1 and TRBJ1-5, with a weak D call TRBD1 (6 bases). CDR3 length: 15 amino acids. CDR1 SGHRS and CDR2 YFSETQ come from the germline V gene. The DNA for the CDR3 is TGTGCCAGCAGCTTAGGACAGCTTAGCAATCAGCCCCAGCATTTT. Protein: CASSLGQLSNQPQHF.

This chain links TRBV20-1 with TRBJ1-6; D possibly corresponds to TRBD1 (6 bases). V lost 6 bases to trimming and J lost 7 bases, with 13 bases between them. This CDR3 is built from 13 residues. Germline loops: CDR1 DFQATT, CDR2 SNEGSKA (reference sequence). In DNA, the CDR3 is TGCAGTGCAGAGGGGGTCCCAAATTCACCCCTCCACTTT. Amino acid sequence: CSAEGVPNSPLHF.

Only a few counts were recorded for this clonotype. The chain carries TRBV10-3 and TRBJ2-3, with 8 bases that match TRBD2. CDR1 is ENHRY and CDR2 is SYGVKD in the germline V gene. The CDR3 contains 14 residues. V trimming: 10 bases; J trimming: 1 base; junction bases outside the gene matches: 7. CDR3 residues: CATLAGLRTDTQYF. The CDR3 nucleotides read TGTGCCACCCTAGCGGGCCTCCGCACAGATACGCAGTATTTT.

This clonotype has just a few counts. The genes are TRBV12-3 or TRBV12-4 and TRBJ2-3; D possibly corresponds to TRBD1 (6 bases). V was shortened by 5 bases and J by 2 bases, with 20 bases between the two germline ends. The CDR3 spans 17 residues. The CDR3 protein is CASSLLGQGKPTDTQYF. The CDR3 coding sequence is TGTGCCAGCAGTCTATTGGGGCAGGGGAAGCCCACAGATACGCAGTATTTT.

This clonotype was seen a few times. The V and J genes are TRBV7-2 and TRBJ1-6, with 7 bases matching TRBD1. J was trimmed by 10 bases and V by 5 bases; bases with no gene match: 11. The CDR3 has 15 residues. Per the germline V gene, CDR1 is SGHTA and CDR2 is FQGNSA. The CDR3, as DNA: TGTGCCAGCAGCGCGTACAGGGGTGTTGACTCACCCCTCCACTTT. Its translation: CASSAYRGVDSPLHF.